A single sample gave rise to the 18 T cell receptor delta chains below, sequenced in a study of gamma-delta T cells after stem cell transplantation. TCRdb ran CATT on the RT-PCR reads. The data contain 2,500 to 3,000 delta-chain clones, less than 2% of them singletons. What was sequenced was gamma-delta T cells. The receptors shown here come from a human donor. It is not recorded whose cells these are; they may come from a transplant donor.

Within the sample, this clone is large (0.1 to 1%). The same CDR3 can be traced to other DNA sequences in this sample. This rearrangement joins TRDV2 to TRDJ1; 10 bases fit TRDD3. V lost 0 bases to trimming and J lost 2 bases; unmatched junction nucleotides: 14. The CDR3 covers 19 residues. Germline V gene lookup returns CDR1 GEAIGNYY and CDR2 EKD. The CDR3 sequence is CACDTVHRLGDIVTDKLIF. For the CDR3, the DNA is TGTGCCTGTGACACCGTCCATCGTCTGGGGGATATTGTAACCGATAAACTCATCTTT.

With respect to this clone: A much larger clonotype is one base distant, so this may be a read error. The sample contains more than one DNA sequence encoding this CDR3. The chain has TRDV2 and TRDJ1; tentative D call: TRDD3 (5 bases). From germline, CDR1 is GEAIGNYY and CDR2 EKD. This CDR3 comprises 19 residues. The CDR3 protein is CACDTVPSRGLVYTDRLIF. DNA of the CDR3: TGTGCCTGTGACACTGTTCCCTCACGTGGACTGGTTTACACCGATAGACTCATCTTT.

Comments on this clone: TCRdb attributes to this sequence the protein of a much larger clone, which differs from the DNA translation at residue 7; a read error is likely, and the protein displayed is translated from the DNA. The gene calls are TRDV2 and TRDJ1; TRDD3 agrees at 12 bases. The CDR3 consists of 19 residues. Germline trimming cut 0 bases from V and 0 bases from J; bases unmatched to any gene: 10. Germline-derived CDR1 and CDR2 are GEAIGNYY and EKD. The CDR3 DNA reads as TGTGCCTGTGACACCCTAGTTACTGGGGGATACTTGTACACCGATAAACTCATCTTT. As protein: CACDTLVTGGYLYTDKLIF.

As for this clone: The protein TCRdb gives is from a much larger clone and does not agree with this DNA's translation at residue 3, likely a read error; the protein shown here comes from the DNA. The CDR3: CARDTVIGWGIYPADKLIF. The CDR3 coding sequence is TGTGCCCGTGACACCGTTATTGGGTGGGGGATTTACCCGGCCGATAAACTCATCTTT. V and J are TRDV2 and TRDJ1; 8 positions match TRDD3. The germline V gene has CDR1 GEAIGNYY and CDR2 EKD. CDR3 length: 19 residues.

By frequency in the sample, this clone is large (0.1 to 1%). This specimen includes other DNA sequences encoding the same CDR3. The chain uses TRDV2 and TRDJ1; 9 bases agree with TRDD3. The CDR3 totals 16 residues. Germline loops: CDR1 GEAIGNYY, CDR2 EKD. After removal of 3 bases from V and 0 bases from J, the junction contained 7 bases not matched to a gene. CDR3 sequence reads: CACDLLGDFNTDKLIF. In DNA, the CDR3 is TGTGCCTGTGACTTACTGGGGGACTTCAACACCGATAAACTCATCTTT.

This clone was seen at least ten times. The TCRdb protein, from a much larger clone, departs from this DNA's translation at residue 8, likely by read error; the protein shown derives from the DNA. The chain has TRDV2 and TRDJ1, with D perhaps TRDD3 (5 bases). This CDR3 region has 16 residues. Trimming shortened V by 3 bases and J by 1 base, and 17 bases separated the two germline ends. Germline V gene data show CDR1 as GEAIGNYY and CDR2 as EKD. CDR3 region: CACDPLLRDSTDKLIF. DNA for the CDR3: TGTGCCTGTGACCCTTTACTGAGGGATTCCACCGATAAACTCATCTTT.

As concerns this clone: A far larger clone is only one base removed, so a read error is likely. Other DNA sequences of this sample code for an identical CDR3. The chain couples TRDV2 to TRDJ3, with TRDD3 matching 10 bases. CDR1 is GEAIGNYY and CDR2 is EKD in the germline V gene. There are 21 residues in the CDR3. CDR3 DNA: TGTGCCTGTGACACCGTGCGTACTGGGGGATCAAACTCCTGGGACACGCGACAGATGTTTTTC. Protein product: CACDTVRTGGSNSWDTRQMFF.

This rearrangement joins TRDV2 to TRDJ4; D possibly corresponds to TRDD2 (5 bases). The CDR3 runs to 18 residues. With 3 bases removed from V and 0 bases from J, the gap between germline ends came to 25 bases. Germline values: CDR1 GEAIGNYY, CDR2 EKD. The CDR3 here is CACDDGLHRPQFTRPLIF. The DNA for the CDR3 is TGTGCCTGTGACGATGGCCTTCACCGACCACAATTTACCAGACCCCTGATCTTT.

Only a few counts were recorded for this clone. The protein TCRdb gives is from a much larger clone and does not agree with this DNA's translation at residue 6, likely a read error; the protein shown here comes from the DNA. V gene TRDV2 combines with J gene TRDJ1; TRDD3 agrees at 12 bases. CDR3 length equals 16 residues. V shed 0 bases, J shed 7 bases, and the junction held 8 bases outside the gene matches. Germline V lookup: CDR1 GEAIGNYY, CDR2 EKD. The CDR3 loop is CACDTVSGGYAAKLIF. The CDR3 region has the DNA TGTGCCTGTGACACCGTCTCTGGGGGATACGCGGCTAAACTCATCTTT.

This clone was seen a handful of times. TCRdb lists the protein of a much larger clone for this DNA, which differs at residue 3, so this is likely a read error; the protein given here is translated from the DNA itself. The V call is TRDV2, the J call TRDJ1; 8 bases agree with TRDD3. The V gene's germline CDR1 is GEAIGNYY and CDR2 EKD. The CDR3 loop spans 17 amino acids. CDR3 residues: CARDSLMGDRIADKLIF. CDR3 DNA sequence: TGTGCCCGTGACTCTCTCATGGGGGATCGCATCGCCGATAAACTCATCTTT.

This clone is medium-sized by share. One base separates it from a far larger clone, so it is likely a read error. This rearrangement joins TRDV2 to TRDJ1, with D maybe TRDD3 (5 bases). There are 18 residues in the CDR3. The V end was cut by 3 bases, the J end by 0 bases, with 22 bases between. CDR1 and CDR2 (germline): GEAIGNYY, EKD. The CDR3, as DNA: TGTGCCTGTGACGCCGCTGGGTGGGGACCAACTTACACCGATAAACTCATCTTT. Encoded protein: CACDAAGWGPTYTDKLIF.

A note on this clone: One base separates it from a far larger clone, so it is likely a read error. Within the sample, other DNA sequences also encode this same CDR3. The rearrangement joins TRDV2 to TRDJ1; 7 positions agree with TRDD3. J was trimmed by 1 base and V by 1 base; bases with no gene match: 20. Germline V CDR1 and CDR2: GEAIGNYY, EKD. This CDR3 comprises 20 residues. CDR3 in DNA: TGTGCCTGTGACACGGTCTATGGGGGAGATACGCGGGGGGCCACCGATAAACTCATCTTT. Its translation: CACDTVYGGDTRGATDKLIF.

Of note for this clone: A read error likely explains why the TCRdb protein, taken from a much larger clone, differs from this DNA's translation at residue 14; the protein shown is translated from the DNA. This chain uses TRDV2 with TRDJ1, with 8 bases lining up with TRDD3. This CDR3 has 16 amino acids. The V gene's germline CDR1 is GEAIGNYY and CDR2 EKD. The CDR3 is CACDTLLGDNTDKPIF. Written as DNA, the CDR3 is TGTGCCTGTGACACCCTCCTGGGGGACAACACCGATAAACCCATCTTT.

This clone was seen only a few times. TCRdb lists the protein of a much larger clone for this DNA, which differs at residue 4, so this is likely a read error; the protein given here is translated from the DNA itself. The rearrangement uses TRDV2 and TRDJ1; 10 bases fit TRDD3. The CDR3 runs to 18 residues. V shed 5 bases and J 1 base; nucleotides not matched to a gene: 15. The germline V gene encodes CDR1 GEAIGNYY and CDR2 EKD. Here the CDR3 DNA reads TGTGCCTGTGCCAGGATTTCAACTGGGGGATTTCGCACCGATAAACTCATCTTT. Translating gives CACARISTGGFRTDKLIF.

Note on this clone: This DNA's translation and the protein TCRdb lists, from a much larger clone, do not match at residue 7, likely due to a read error; the protein shown is translated from the DNA. The V and J genes are TRDV2 and TRDJ1, with D possibly TRDD3 on 6 matching bases. Germline V gene sequence: CDR1 GEAIGNYY, CDR2 EKD. The CDR3 totals 16 residues. The germline V and J ends were trimmed by 3 bases and 4 bases, with 20 bases remaining between them. The chain's CDR3 is CACDVLRDNLGDKLIF. CDR3 bases: TGTGCCTGTGACGTACTGAGGGATAATCTGGGCGATAAACTCATCTTT.

This clone rates as medium-sized. Different DNA sequences within this sample yield the same CDR3. The genes are TRDV2 and TRDJ1; 8 nucleotides match TRDD3. The germline CDR1 and CDR2 sequences are GEAIGNYY and EKD. The CDR3 runs 18 residues. V was pared by 0 bases and J by 0 bases, with 11 bases of the junction left unmatched. Written as DNA, the CDR3 is TGTGCCTGTGACACCGTCGCTGGGGGACCTCAGTACACCGATAAACTCATCTTT. Protein: CACDTVAGGPQYTDKLIF.

This clone has just a few counts. It differs at one base from a far larger clone, so likely a read error. V is TRDV2 and J is TRDJ3; maybe TRDD3 (6 bases). Between the trimmed V and J ends, which lost 0 bases and 2 bases, there was a span of 22 bases. The V gene's germline CDR1 is GEAIGNYY and CDR2 EKD. The CDR3 contains 21 residues. In DNA, the CDR3 is TGTGCCTGTGACACCGCGGAGAGAGAGAGGGATAACCCCTGGGACACCCGACAGATGTTTTTC. It codes for CACDTAERERDNPWDTRQMFF.

In this sample, this clone turned up many times. A far larger clone is only one base removed, so a read error is likely. V gene TRDV2 combines with J gene TRDJ3, with TRDD3 identical over 8 bases. CDR1 and CDR2 (germline): GEAIGNYY, EKD. The CDR3 runs 19 residues. CDR3 residues: CACGTVGDTSSWDTRQMFF. CDR3 bases: TGTGCCTGTGGCACCGTAGGGGATACCAGCTCCTGGGACACCCGACAGATGTTTTTC.